This TCR beta chain was sequenced in a study of cytomegalovirus exposure and HLA in healthy donors. As concerns this clone: What it binds is not known.

Broader study findings: From TCR beta sequences, most subjects' HLA-A and HLA-B alleles were reportedly predicted accurately.

Vbeta (60) and Jbeta (13) primers were used in the PCR. Assay: immunoSEQ multiplex PCR; the TCRdb copy retains only in-frame clones and omits some. The table has 150,000 to 200,000 clones, roughly four fifths seen once. The source material was PBMCs. This sequence originates from a man aged 50 to 60 in good health and CMV-seropositive.

The CDR3 DNA is TGCGCCAGCACCCAACCCGGGACAGGGGAGGTGGGGCAGTACTTC. Amino acids: CASTQPGTGEVGQYF. J is TRBJ2-7 and V is TRBV10-1; TRBD1 matches 10 bases. Trimming cost V 7 bases and J 9 bases; bases outside gene matches: 15. The CDR3 has 15 residues. Looked up from germline, CDR1 is WNHNN and CDR2 is SYGVQD (reference sequence).